The sequence of this T cell receptor (beta chain) was determined in a study of Graves' ophthalmopathy and Graves' hyperthyroidism. This clonotype was counted a few times. No antigen is known for it. This CDR3 comprises 13 residues. Germline CDR1 and CDR2: SGHKS and YYEKEE (reference sequence). The V gene lost 0 bases and the J gene lost 5 bases, with 8 bases spanning the gap. Using RNA transcripts, the TCR beta CDR3 regions were amplified. An initial RT-PCR round employing HTBI primers preceded a second-round multiplex PCR. From the multiplex PCR reads, TCRdb called clonotypes with MiXCR, one entry per CDR3 protein. The repertoire holds around 1.1 million distinct CDR3 sequences, with roughly two fifths as singletons. Other autoimmune diseases, uncontrolled infections, pregnancy or lactation led to the exclusion of patients. Serum thyroxine and TRAb, along with clinical symptoms, thyroid ultrasound and orbital computed tomography, were what diagnosis relied on.

Study-wide findings and caveats: A 13-signature model separated ophthalmopathy from stable hyperthyroidism, approximately 87% sensitivity, 80% to 83% specificity.

This receptor was obtained from an adult man with Graves' hyperthyroidism. The sequenced material came from peripheral blood or thyroid tissue (not recorded which). The V and J genes are TRBV5-5 and TRBJ1-2; D gene unclear. The CDR3 loop is CASSLGEIYGYTF. The CDR3 nucleotides read TGTGCCAGCAGCTTGGGGGAAATTTATGGCTACACCTTC. Based on the CDR3 plus reference TRBV5-5 and TRBJ1-2, the full variable domain is DAGVTQSPTHLIKTRGQQVTLRCSPISGHKSVSWYQQVLGQGPQFIFQYYEKEERGRGNFPDRFSARQFPNYSSELNVNALLLGDSALYLCASSLGEIYGYTFGSGTRLTVV.